This T cell receptor beta chain appears in the sequencing data of a study of T cells in Graves' hyperthyroidism and ophthalmopathy. Germline V CDR1 and CDR2: MNHEY, SMNVEV (reference sequence). V shed 4 bases and J shed 5 bases, with 11 bases lying between them. The CDR3 length is 13 residues. In this sample, this clonotype turned up many times. From RNA transcripts, TCR beta CDR3 regions were amplified. TCR CDR3 regions were first amplified by RT-PCR with HTBI primers. Via MiXCR, TCRdb re-called the multiplex PCR reads, giving one row per CDR3 protein. The sample lists more than 450,000 distinct CDR3 sequences; approximately 14% were seen once.

The receptor was isolated from a woman aged 40 to 50 with Graves' hyperthyroidism. The sequenced material came from blood. V and J are TRBV27 and TRBJ1-2; D may be TRBD1 (5 bases). In DNA form, the CDR3 reads TGTGCCAGCAGTTCTACACAGGCTTATGGCTACACCTTC. Protein sequence: CASSSTQAYGYTF.